The present T cell receptor beta chain was sequenced within a study of blood T cell repertoires in COVID-19. Overall study context: Material from acute and convalescent COVID-19 was sourced from the United States, Italy and Spain. T cells, B-cell-depleted T cells, or PBMCs supplied cDNA or gDNA.

Here immunoSEQ multiplex PCR was the method, and the copy in TCRdb shows in-frame clones only, minus some. Of about 21,000 clones listed, about 89% are singletons. Trimming at V came to 7 bases and at J to 6 bases, leaving 11 bases not matched to a gene. CDR3 length equals 15 residues. CDR1 is SGHTA, CDR2 FQGNSA, per germline. The chain employs TRBV7-2 and TRBJ2-1; 8 bases align to TRBD2. Source material: peripheral blood. The sequence came from a man between 65 and 85 years old with active COVID-19. The CDR3 region is CASTPMAAGGNEQFF. The CDR3 DNA follows: TGTGCCAGCACCCCTATGGCCGCGGGAGGCAATGAGCAGTTCTTC.